This T cell receptor beta chain originates from a study of cytomegalovirus exposure and HLA in healthy donors. General observations from the study: Later on, an analysis tied under 20,000 TCR beta sequences to HLA alleles at 0.05 false discovery rate.

Healthy bone marrow donors formed the donor group. The primer mix had 60 Vbeta and 13 Jbeta primers. TCRdb's table, derived via immunoSEQ multiplex PCR, lists solely in-frame clones and lacks some. The data show about 220,000 clones, approximately 80% seen once. Worth noting for this clone: Its target is not known.

The sample consisted of PBMCs. The TCR comes from a boy aged 2 to 10 in good health and CMV-seronegative.

CDR3 loop: CASSRGGVTEAFF. CDR3 nucleotides: TGTGCCAGTAGTAGGGGGGGGGTAACTGAAGCTTTCTTT. The chain has TRBV19 and TRBJ1-1; D perhaps matches TRBD1 (5 bases). The CDR3 has 13 residues. CDR1 is LNHDA and CDR2 is SQIVND in the germline V gene (reference sequence). Trimming cost V 4 bases and J 5 bases, with 11 bases left between them.